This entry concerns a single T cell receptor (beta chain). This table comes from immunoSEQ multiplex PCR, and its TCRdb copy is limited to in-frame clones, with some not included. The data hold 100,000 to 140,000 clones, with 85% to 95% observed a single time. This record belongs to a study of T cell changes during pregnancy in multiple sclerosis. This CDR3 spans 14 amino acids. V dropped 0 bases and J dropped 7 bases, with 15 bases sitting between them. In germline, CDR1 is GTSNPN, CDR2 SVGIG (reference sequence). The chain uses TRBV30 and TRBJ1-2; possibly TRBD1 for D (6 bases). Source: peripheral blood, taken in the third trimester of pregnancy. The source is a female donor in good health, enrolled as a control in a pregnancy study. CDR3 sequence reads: CAWSVRTGFRGYTF. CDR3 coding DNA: TGTGCCTGGAGTGTACGTACAGGGTTCCGTGGCTACACCTTC. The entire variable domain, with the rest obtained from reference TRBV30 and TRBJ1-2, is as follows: SQTIHQWPATLVQPVGSPLSLECTVEGTSNPNLYWYRQAAGRGLQLLFYSVGIGQISSEVPQNLSASRPQDRQFILSSKKLLLSDSGFYLCAWSVRTGFRGYTFGSGTRLTVV.